This note documents a single T cell receptor beta chain sequence. Its antigen is currently unknown. The source of the sample is a study of T-cell memory formation after mild COVID-19. V was pared by 6 bases and J by 0 bases, with 21 bases between. The CDR3 extends over 18 amino acids. Germline loops: CDR1 LNHDA, CDR2 SQIVND (reference sequence). Constant-segment-primed 5'RACE gave TCR alpha and TCR beta cDNA libraries with sample barcodes and UMIs. TCRdb called the 5' RACE reads again in MiXCR, with one record for every CDR3 protein. The table records roughly 240,000 distinct CDR3 sequences, about 17% of them present only once. Findings and limits, study-wide: Nothing showed for sure that second-wave clones peaking on day 37 were SARS-CoV-2 specific. Contracting clones localized mainly to CM and EM when CD4+ and mainly to EMRA when CD8+.

Sequences were obtained from PBMCs or a T cell subset sorted from them (not recorded which). The clonotype was recovered from a young man who had mild COVID-19 (a few samples of this study predate the infection). Cell type and time point are not known. The chain uses TRBV19 and TRBJ1-5, with a tentative D call TRBD1 (6 bases). The CDR3, as DNA: TGTGCCAGTAGCTTGACCGGACAGTCCCGTTATAGCAATCAGCCCCAGCATTTT. Its protein is CASSLTGQSRYSNQPQHF.